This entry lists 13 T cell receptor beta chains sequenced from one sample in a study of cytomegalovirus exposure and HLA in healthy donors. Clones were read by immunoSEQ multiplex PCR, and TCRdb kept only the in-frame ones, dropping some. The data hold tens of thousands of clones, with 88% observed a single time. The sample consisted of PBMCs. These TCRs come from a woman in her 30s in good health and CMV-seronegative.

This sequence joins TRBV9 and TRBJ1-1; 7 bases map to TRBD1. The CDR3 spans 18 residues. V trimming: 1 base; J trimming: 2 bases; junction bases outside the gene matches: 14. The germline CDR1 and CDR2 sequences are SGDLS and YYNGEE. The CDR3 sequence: CASSVSSTAGGINTEAFF. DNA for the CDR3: TGTGCCAGCAGCGTATCGTCGACGGCAGGGGGAATCAACACTGAAGCTTTCTTT.

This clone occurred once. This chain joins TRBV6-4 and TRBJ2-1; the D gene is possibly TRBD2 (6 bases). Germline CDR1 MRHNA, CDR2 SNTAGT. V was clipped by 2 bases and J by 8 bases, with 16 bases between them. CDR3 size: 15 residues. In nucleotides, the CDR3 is TGTGCCAGCAGTGACCACGCGGGAAGCTCTGATGAGCAGTTCTTC. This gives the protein CASSDHAGSSDEQFF.

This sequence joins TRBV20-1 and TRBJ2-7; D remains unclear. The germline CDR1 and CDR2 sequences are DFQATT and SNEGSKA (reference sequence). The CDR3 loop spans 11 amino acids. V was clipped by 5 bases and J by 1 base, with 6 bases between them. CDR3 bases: TGCAGTGCTCCAGATTCCTACGAGCAGTACTTC. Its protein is CSAPDSYEQYF.

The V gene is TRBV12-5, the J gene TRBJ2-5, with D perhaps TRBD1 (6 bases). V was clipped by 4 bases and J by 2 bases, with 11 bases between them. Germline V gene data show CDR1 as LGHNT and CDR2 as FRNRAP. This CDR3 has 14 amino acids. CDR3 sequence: CASGSDSGQETQYF. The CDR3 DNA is TGTGCTAGTGGTTCGGACAGTGGGCAAGAGACCCAGTACTTC.

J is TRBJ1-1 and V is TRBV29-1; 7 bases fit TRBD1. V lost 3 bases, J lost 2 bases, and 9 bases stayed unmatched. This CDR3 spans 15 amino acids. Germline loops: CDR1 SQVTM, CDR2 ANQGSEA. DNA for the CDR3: TGCAGCGTTGATTCTCTGGGACAGCTCAACACTGAAGCTTTCTTT. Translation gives CSVDSLGQLNTEAFF.

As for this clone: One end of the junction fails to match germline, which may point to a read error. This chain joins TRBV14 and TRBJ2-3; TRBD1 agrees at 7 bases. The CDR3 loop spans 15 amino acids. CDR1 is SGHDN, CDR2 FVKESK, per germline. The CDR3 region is CASSPNAIEPGQKVF. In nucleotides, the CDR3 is TGTGCCAGCAGCCCGAATGCTATTGAACCGGGACAGAAGGTTTTT.

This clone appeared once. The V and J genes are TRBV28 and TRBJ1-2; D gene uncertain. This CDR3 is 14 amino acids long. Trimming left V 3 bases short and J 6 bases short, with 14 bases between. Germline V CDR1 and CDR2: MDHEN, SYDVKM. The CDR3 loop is CASSFRLLAHGYTF. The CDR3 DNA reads TGTGCCAGCAGTTTTAGACTGCTGGCCCATGGCTACACCTTC.

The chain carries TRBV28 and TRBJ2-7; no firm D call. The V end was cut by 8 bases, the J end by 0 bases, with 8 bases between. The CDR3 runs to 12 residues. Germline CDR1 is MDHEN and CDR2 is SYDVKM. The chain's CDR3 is CASGPNSYEQYF. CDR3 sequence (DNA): TGTGCCAGCGGGCCAAACTCCTACGAGCAGTACTTC.

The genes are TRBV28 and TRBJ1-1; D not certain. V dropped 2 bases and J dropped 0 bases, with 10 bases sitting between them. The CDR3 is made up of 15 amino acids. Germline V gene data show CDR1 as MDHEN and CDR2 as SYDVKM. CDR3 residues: CASSLTVGVNTEAFF. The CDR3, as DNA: TGTGCCAGCAGTTTAACCGTCGGGGTGAACACTGAAGCTTTCTTT. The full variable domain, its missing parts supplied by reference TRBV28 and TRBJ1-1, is DVKVTQSSRYLVKRTGEKVFLECVQDMDHENMFWYRQDPGLGLRLIYFSYDVKMKEKGDIPEGYSVSREKKERFSLILESASTNQTSMYLCASSLTVGVNTEAFFGQGTRLTVV.

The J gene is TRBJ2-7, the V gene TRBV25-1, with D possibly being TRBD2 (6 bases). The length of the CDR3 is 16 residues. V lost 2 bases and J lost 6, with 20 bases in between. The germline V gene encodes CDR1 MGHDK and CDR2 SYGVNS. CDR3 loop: CASSEERPAGSGEQYF. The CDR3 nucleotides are TGTGCCAGCAGTGAAGAGCGGCCGGCGGGAAGTGGCGAGCAGTACTTC.

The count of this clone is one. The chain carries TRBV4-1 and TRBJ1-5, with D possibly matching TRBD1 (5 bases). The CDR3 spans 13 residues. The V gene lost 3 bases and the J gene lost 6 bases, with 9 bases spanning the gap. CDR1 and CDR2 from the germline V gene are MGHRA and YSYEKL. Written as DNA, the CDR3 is TGCGCCAGCAGCCATGGGGCCGGTCAGCCCCAGCATTTT. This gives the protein CASSHGAGQPQHF.

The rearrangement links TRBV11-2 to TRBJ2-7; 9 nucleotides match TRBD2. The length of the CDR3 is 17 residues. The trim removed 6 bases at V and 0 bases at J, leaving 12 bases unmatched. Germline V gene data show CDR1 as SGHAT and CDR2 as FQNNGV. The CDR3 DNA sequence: TGTGCCAGCAGGACCCTGCCGGCGGGAGGGCCCTCCTACGAGCAGTACTTC. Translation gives CASRTLPAGGPSYEQYF.

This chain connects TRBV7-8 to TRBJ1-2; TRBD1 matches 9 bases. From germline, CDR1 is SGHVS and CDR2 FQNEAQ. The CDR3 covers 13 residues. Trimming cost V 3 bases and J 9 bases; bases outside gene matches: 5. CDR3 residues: CASSFPGTGSYTF. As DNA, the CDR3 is TGTGCCAGCAGCTTCCCCGGGACAGGGAGCTACACCTTC.